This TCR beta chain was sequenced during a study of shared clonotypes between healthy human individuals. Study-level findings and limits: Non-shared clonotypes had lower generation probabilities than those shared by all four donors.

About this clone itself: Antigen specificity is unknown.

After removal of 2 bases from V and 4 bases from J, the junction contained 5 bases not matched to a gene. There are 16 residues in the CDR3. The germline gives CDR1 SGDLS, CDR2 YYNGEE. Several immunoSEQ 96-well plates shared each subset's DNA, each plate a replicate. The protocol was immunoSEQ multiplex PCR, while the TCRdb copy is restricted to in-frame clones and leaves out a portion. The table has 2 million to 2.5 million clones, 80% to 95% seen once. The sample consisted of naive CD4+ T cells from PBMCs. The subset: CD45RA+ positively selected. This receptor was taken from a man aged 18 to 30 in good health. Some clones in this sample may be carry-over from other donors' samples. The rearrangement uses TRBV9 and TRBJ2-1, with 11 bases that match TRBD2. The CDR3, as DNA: TGTGCCAGCAGCGTCCGACTAGCGGGGACATACAATGAGCAGTTCTTC. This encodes CASSVRLAGTYNEQFF.